The 18 T cell receptor beta chains below were found in one sample sequenced in a study of blood T cell repertoires in COVID-19. The method was immunoSEQ multiplex PCR; TCRdb's version includes in-frame clones alone and lacks a portion of them. There are 150,000 to 200,000 clones in the sample; around 80% occur only once, and 13% to 15% lies in the top ten. Sequenced sample: peripheral blood. The receptor set was obtained from a woman in her seventies with COVID-19, enrolled during active disease.

This chain joins TRBV5-1 and TRBJ1-4; 8 bases align to TRBD1. CDR1 is SGHRS, CDR2 YFSETQ, per germline. This CDR3 contains 14 residues. The junction had 7 bases not matched to a gene; V was cut back by 5 bases and J by 7 bases. The CDR3 here is CASRLQGVREKLFF. CDR3 nucleotide sequence: TGCGCCAGCAGACTACAGGGGGTACGTGAAAAACTGTTTTTT.

This clone was picked up a small number of times. This sequence joins TRBV7-6 and TRBJ2-1; no reliable D call. V was cut by 0 bases and J by 0 bases, with 6 bases left in between. The CDR3 length is 15 residues. The germline gives CDR1 SGHVS, CDR2 FNYEAQ. This CDR3 is CASSLAPSSYNEQFF. CDR3 bases: TGTGCCAGCAGCTTAGCCCCTAGCTCCTACAATGAGCAGTTCTTC.

V is TRBV6-6 and J is TRBJ2-2; 7 bases map to TRBD2. The CDR3 sequence is 15 residues long. Unmatched junction bases numbered 10, after V lost 1 base and J lost 11 bases. Germline-derived CDR1 and CDR2 are MNHNY and SVGAGI (reference sequence). Here the CDR3 reads CASSYLREEGFELFF. DNA for the CDR3: TGTGCCAGCAGTTACTTACGGGAGGAAGGTTTTGAGCTGTTTTTT.

The J gene is TRBJ2-7, the V gene TRBV5-6; TRBD1 matches 8 bases. This CDR3 is 14 amino acids long. CDR1 and CDR2 from the germline V gene are SGHDT and YYEEEE. J gave up 2 bases and V 3 bases, and 4 bases lay outside the gene matches. The CDR3 loop is CASSSDRGPYEQYF. CDR3 DNA: TGTGCCAGCAGCTCCGACAGGGGCCCCTACGAGCAGTACTTC.

This chain joins TRBV5-1 and TRBJ1-2, with 7 positions matching TRBD1. CDR1 is SGHRS and CDR2 is YFSETQ in the germline V gene. This CDR3 spans 14 amino acids. Trimming removed 4 bases from V and 6 bases from J; junction bases left unmatched: 9. The CDR3 DNA sequence: TGCGCCAGCAGCAGGGAGACAGGGTTTGATGGCTACACCTTC. It codes for CASSRETGFDGYTF.

V usage is TRBV5-6 and J usage is TRBJ2-7; 7 bases are a match to TRBD2. CDR1 SGHDT and CDR2 YYEEEE come from the germline V gene. The V segment lost 1 base and the J segment 7 bases; nucleotides outside the gene matches: 5. The CDR3 has 13 amino acids. The CDR3 spells CASSLTPAGEQYV. The CDR3 DNA follows: TGTGCCAGCAGCTTGACACCAGCGGGGGAGCAGTACGTC.

The rearrangement links TRBV6-1 to TRBJ1-5; TRBD1 aligns across 7 bases. V shed 2 bases, J shed 7 bases, and the junction held 5 bases outside the gene matches. There are 14 residues in the CDR3. Per germline, CDR1 MNHNS and CDR2 SASEGT. The CDR3 DNA reads TGTGCCAGCAGTGAAAACAGGGGCGAGCAGCCCCAGCATTTT. Translation gives CASSENRGEQPQHF.

A word on this clone: The junction and the germline gene differ at one end; a read error may be behind it. The rearrangement joins TRBV28 to TRBJ2-7; perhaps TRBD2 as D (5 bases). The CDR3 is 14 amino acids. Germline V gene sequence: CDR1 MDHEN, CDR2 SYDVKM. The CDR3 sequence: CASNLHWADYVQYF. In nucleotides, the CDR3 is TGTGCCAGCAATCTTCATTGGGCCGACTACGTGCAGTACTTC.

V gene TRBV11-1 combines with J gene TRBJ2-5; 10 nucleotides line up with TRBD2. The V gene end was trimmed by 4 bases and the J gene end by 3 bases; junction bases not matched to a gene: 8. Germline loops: CDR1 SGHAT, CDR2 FQDESV (reference sequence). CDR3 size: 16 residues. The CDR3 DNA is TGTGCCAGCAGCTCACCCCGGCTAGCGGGAGAAGAGACCCAGTACTTC. This codes for CASSSPRLAGEETQYF. The full variable domain, in which reference TRBV11-1 and TRBJ2-5 provide the parts outside the CDR3, is EAEVAQSPRYKITEKSQAVAFWCDPISGHATLYWYRQILGQGPELLVQFQDESVVDDSQLPKDRFSAERLKGVDSTLKIQPAELGDSAMYLCASSSPRLAGEETQYFGPGTRLLVL.

The J gene is TRBJ2-1, the V gene TRBV10-2; 9 nucleotides line up with TRBD1. V lost 6 bases, J lost 14 bases, and 14 bases stayed unmatched. The CDR3 sequence is 14 residues long. CDR1 and CDR2 from the germline V gene are WSHSY and SAAADI. CDR3 loop: CASSPTGGAASEFF. The CDR3 bases are TGCGCCAGCAGCCCGACAGGGGGAGCTGCATCCGAGTTCTTC.

This chain connects TRBV21-1 to TRBJ2-7; the table's D call, TRBD1, has no DNA check behind it. TRBV21-1 is deemed a pseudogene. There are 17 residues in the CDR3. The CDR3 is CASSKDSTGILSYEQYV. As DNA, the CDR3 is TGTGCCAGCAGCAAAGACTCGACAGGGATCCTCTCCTACGAGCAGTACGTC.

The rearrangement uses TRBV5-6 and TRBJ2-2; D is uncertain. Germline CDR1 reads SGHDT; CDR2 reads YYEEEE. The CDR3 extends over 13 amino acids. V was cut by 2 bases and J by 4 bases, with 6 bases left in between. The CDR3 sequence: CASSFSVTGELFF. The CDR3 DNA reads TGTGCCAGCAGCTTCAGTGTCACCGGGGAGCTGTTTTTT.

About this clone: The sample contains more than one DNA sequence encoding this CDR3. The chain links TRBV3-1 (or the pseudogene TRBV3-2) to TRBJ2-1, with TRBD1 as a possible D gene (6 bases). The CDR3 runs to 15 residues. V was shortened by 2 bases and J by 0 bases, with 8 bases between the two germline ends. Germline CDR1 and CDR2: LGHDT and YNNKEL (reference sequence). The CDR3 here is CASSQRGSSYNEQFF. CDR3 nucleotide sequence: TGTGCCAGCAGCCAAAGGGGGAGCTCCTACAATGAGCAGTTCTTC.

V gene TRBV10-3 combines with J gene TRBJ1-3; TRBD1 matches at 7 bases. V trimming: 8 bases; J trimming: 4 bases; junction bases outside the gene matches: 2. The CDR3 contains 12 residues. Per the germline V gene, CDR1 is ENHRY and CDR2 is SYGVKD. Here the CDR3 reads CAIGQVGNTIYF. The CDR3 bases are TGTGCCATCGGACAGGTCGGAAACACCATATATTTT.

V usage is TRBV3-1 (or the pseudogene TRBV3-2) and J usage is TRBJ2-5; 11 positions agree with TRBD2. The CDR3 totals 15 residues. Germline values: CDR1 LGHDT, CDR2 YNNKEL (reference sequence). Trimming removed 4 bases from V and 5 bases from J; junction bases left unmatched: 6. The CDR3 spells CASSPLAGGGETQYF. Written as DNA, the CDR3 is TGTGCCAGCAGCCCCCTAGCGGGAGGCGGGGAGACCCAGTACTTC.

This clone was picked up one time. The rearrangement links TRBV27 to TRBJ2-7, with 12 positions matching TRBD1. The germline V gene has CDR1 MNHEY and CDR2 SMNVEV (reference sequence). V lost 6 bases to trimming and J lost 3 bases; unmatched junction nucleotides: 6. The CDR3 is 15 residues long. Written as DNA, the CDR3 is TGTGCCAGCAGACCGGGACAGGGGGCTGTCTACGAGCAGTACGTC. Residues: CASRPGQGAVYEQYV.

The V and J genes are TRBV6-5 and TRBJ1-3; perhaps TRBD1 as D (5 bases). The V and J ends lost 7 bases and 9 bases respectively, with 19 bases between them. The V gene's germline CDR1 is MNHEY and CDR2 SVGAGI. The CDR3 totals 14 residues. The CDR3 DNA is TGTGCCAGCACACACACCCACGAGCAGGGCACCATATATTTT. This encodes CASTHTHEQGTIYF.

This clone was found a few times. The chain has TRBV3-1 (or the pseudogene TRBV3-2) and TRBJ1-4; D call uncertain. Per the germline V gene, CDR1 is LGHDT and CDR2 is YNNKEL (reference sequence). The CDR3 has 14 residues. V gave up 1 base and J gave up 5 bases, with 8 bases separating them. The CDR3 coding sequence is TGTGCCAGCAGCCAAGGAGCCTCAAATGAAAAACTGTTTTTT. Translating gives CASSQGASNEKLFF.